These T cell receptor beta chains were read from a single sample in a study of OX40 agonist ivuxolimab in advanced cancers. Using immunoSEQ multiplex PCR, the repertoire was profiled, and TCRdb retains in-frame clones only, with some absent. The sample consists of 50,000 to 55,000 clones, more than 80% of them appearing once. This specimen was CD4+ or CD8+ T cells sorted from blood, taken in a trial of the OX40 agonist ivuxolimab. The receptor set was obtained from an adult with an advanced solid tumor such as melanoma, head and neck, liver or kidney cancer. CDR3s include the opening cysteine and the closing phenylalanine or tryptophan. A D gene is named only where the DNA matches it firmly. Not every row has a clone size; where given, it reads once, few, many or a size class.

d_gene	v_gene	j_gene	abundance	CDR3nt	CDR3aa
TRBD1	TRBV5-1	TRBJ1-1	-	TGCGCCAGCAGCGCGGGACAGGGGGGCGGTGAAGCTTTCTTT	CASSAGQGGGEAFF
TRBD1	TRBV19	TRBJ1-1	-	TGTGCCAGTAGTATCGGACAGGGGATGGCTTTCTTT	CASSIGQGMAFF
TRBD1	TRBV6-5	TRBJ2-7	-	TGTGCCAGCAGTGCGGGACAGGGGCCCAACGAGCAGTACTTC	CASSAGQGPNEQYF
-	TRBV11-2	TRBJ2-6	-	TGTGCCAGCAGCTCAAACAGGGATGGGGCCAACGTCCTGACTTTC	CASSSNRDGANVLTF
-	TRBV7-2	TRBJ2-5	-	TGTGCCAGCAGCGTCCCTAGCGCCCTAAGAGGAGAGACCCAGTACTTC	CASSVPSALRGETQYF
-	TRBV19	TRBJ1-5	few	TGTGCCAGTAGTATATTCCTCGAGATATTCAATCAGCCCCAGCATTTT	CASSIFLEIFNQPQHF
-	TRBV20-1	TRBJ2-2	-	TGCAGTGCCCCGGGCACCGGGGAGCTGTTTTTT	CSAPGTGELFF
-	TRBV19	TRBJ1-6	-	TGTGCCAGTAGCACCGGGACATCCTATTCACCCCTCCACTTT	CASSTGTSYSPLHF
-	TRBV18	TRBJ1-4	-	TGTGCCAGCCAGACAGCAACTAATGAAAAACTGTTTTTT	CASQTATNEKLFF
-	TRBV11-3	TRBJ2-5	-	TGTGCCAGCAGCTTGAAGGAGACCCAGTACTTC	CASSLKETQYF
-	TRBV6-4	TRBJ1-5	-	TGTGCCGGCGCTACAGGGTATGAGCCCCAGCATTTT	CAGATGYEPQHF
-	TRBV5-1	TRBJ2-5	-	TGCGCCAGCAGCCCCGGGGTAGCCCAAGAGACCCAGTACTTC	CASSPGVAQETQYF
-	TRBV5-6	TRBJ2-5	-	TGTGCCAGCAGCCAGATGGGGGCGGAAGAGACCCAGTACTTC	CASSQMGAEETQYF
TRBD1	TRBV7-9	TRBJ2-7	-	TGTGCCAGCTCGGGACAGCGCGGACAGTACTTC	CASSGQRGQYF